Sequencing of this T cell receptor (beta chain) was carried out in a study of T cell repertoires in cytomegalovirus infection (dated by TCRdb to about 2019). General notes on the study: Donor HLA type was relevant to the analysis, as public TCR beta signatures indicated carriage of CMV infection together with the matching HLA type. Beyond this particular receptor, the publication reports: The ex vivo response was dominated by HLA-C-restricted CMV-specific TCR beta clonotypes, and the single most frequent clonotype in two of eight donors was supplied by these HLA-C-restricted clonotypes. Carriers of CMV infection plus the relevant HLA type were discriminated by the cumulative frequency of public TCR beta family members in the study cohort and in an independent approximately 400-donor cohort.

V and J lose 8 bases and 4 bases, and a span of 21 bases separates them. CDR1 is given as SNHLY and CDR2 as FYNNEI, both from the germline V gene. From its cysteine to its phenylalanine, the CDR3 spans 15 amino acids. Only the CDR3 DNA is retained, 45 bases long and in frame from the first base. TCRdb lists the instrument as Illumina HiSeq 1500. TCRdb took the public reads, trimmed them with fastp at Q25, ran MiXCR for clone calling and kept in-frame beta chains. Identical CDR3 proteins give one entry, which carries the most common genes and DNA. The sample table records about 190,000 distinct CDR3 sequences; about 28% of these occur just once. Roughly 31% of the sample goes to the ten largest clones. As to this clonotype: Its antigen is not yet known. Base qualities are not provided; no much larger clone lies one nucleotide away.

The chain is encoded by TRBV2 joined to TRBJ2-7; the D segment may tentatively be TRBD1 or TRBD2, each giving 5 matched bases. The sample taken for sequencing was PBMCs. The TCR sequence derives from a human donor in good health (CMV status not recorded). Some clones in this sample may be carry-over from other donors' samples. The CDR3 sequence is CASSRMRGPLYEQYF. The sequence in DNA is TGTGCCAGCTCCAGGATGAGGGGCCCCCTTTACGAGCAGTACTTC. With all but the CDR3 taken from the reference TRBV2 and TRBJ2-7 genes, the full variable domain is: EPEVTQTPSHQVTQMGQEVILRCVPISNHLYFYWYRQILGQKVEFLVSFYNNEISEKSEIFDDQFSVERPDGSNFTLKIRSTKLEDSAMYFCASSRMRGPLYEQYFGPGTRLTVT.